Sequencing of this TCR beta chain was carried out in a study of T cells in Graves' hyperthyroidism and ophthalmopathy. Study background: Once the initial diagnosis was made, peripheral blood was obtained before any treatment.

This clonotype was seen only a few times. This may be a read error: a much more frequent sequence differs by one nucleotide. Germline V CDR1 and CDR2: KGHDR, SFDVKD. This CDR3 contains 18 residues. RNA transcripts provided the source from which TCR beta CDR3 regions were amplified. First-round RT-PCR with HTBI primers amplified the TCR CDR3 region. Via MiXCR, TCRdb re-called the multiplex PCR reads, giving one row per CDR3 protein. There are about 480,000 distinct CDR3 sequences in the sample; 13% to 15% occur only once, and 15% to 20% lies in the top ten. The chain combines TRBV24-1 with TRBJ2-3; the D gene is possibly TRBD2 (5 bases). The source is a woman aged 18-29 years with Graves' hyperthyroidism. The sequenced sample consisted of blood. As DNA, the CDR3 is TGTGTCACCAGTGATTTGGAGGCCGGGGATGGTTTAAGTCATACGCAGTATTTT. Protein: CVTSDLEAGDGLSHTQYF.